One sample yielded the 21 T cell receptor beta chains listed below, sequenced in a study of T-cell reconstitution after alpha-beta-depleted transplantation in children. As it was prepared, the TCRbeta library received unique molecular identifiers. TCRdb itself ran the PCR reads through MiXCR, one entry per CDR3 protein. The sample carries around 480,000 distinct CDR3 sequences, less than 35% recorded once. Sample: PBMCs from the stem cell graft donor, taken from the stem cell graft. These receptor sequences come from a human donor who donated a stem cell graft to a child with aplastic anemia.

This clonotype was observed a handful of times. The rearrangement links TRBV9 to TRBJ2-2, with D possibly TRBD2 on 6 matching bases. This CDR3 has 16 amino acids. V lost 0 bases to trimming and J lost 2 bases, with 11 bases between them. Germline CDR1 SGDLS, CDR2 YYNGEE. The CDR3, as DNA: TGTGCCAGCAGCGTAGATAGCGGAATTAACACCGGGGAGCTGTTTTTT. Protein sequence: CASSVDSGINTGELFF.

This chain uses TRBV19 with TRBJ2-7; D gene ambiguous. The CDR3 has 13 residues. Per the germline V gene, CDR1 is LNHDA and CDR2 is SQIVND (reference sequence). Trimming shortened V by 4 bases and J by 5 bases, and 12 bases separated the two germline ends. The CDR3, as DNA: TGTGCCAGTAGTAAGGTCCCGGCGGACGAGCAGTACTTC. Residues: CASSKVPADEQYF.

The CDR3 DNA reads TGTGCCAGCAAGCCTAGCGGGAAAGATACGCAGTATTTT. Its protein is CASKPSGKDTQYF. The rearrangement uses TRBV6-2 or TRBV6-3 and TRBJ2-3; 9 positions agree with TRBD2. Trimming removed 7 bases from V and 5 bases from J; junction bases left unmatched: 4. The CDR3 covers 13 residues. The germline V gene encodes CDR1 MNHEY and CDR2 SVGEGT.

V is TRBV28 and J is TRBJ2-1, with 9 bases fitting TRBD2. CDR1 and CDR2 from the germline V gene are MDHEN and SYDVKM. V shed 3 bases, J shed 2 bases, and the junction held 8 bases outside the gene matches. CDR3 length: 17 amino acids. As DNA, the CDR3 is TGTGCCAGCAGTTTCTACTTAGCGGGAGATACCTACAATGAGCAGTTCTTC. It specifies CASSFYLAGDTYNEQFF.

In nucleotides, the CDR3 is TGTGCCAGCAGGACCACAGGGCCCTACGAGCAGTACTTC. Residues: CASRTTGPYEQYF. The rearrangement joins TRBV28 to TRBJ2-7; possibly TRBD1 for D (6 bases). The germline V gene encodes CDR1 MDHEN and CDR2 SYDVKM. The V and J ends lost 6 bases and 2 bases respectively, with 11 bases between them. The CDR3 totals 13 residues.

J is TRBJ1-1 and V is TRBV30, with D unresolved. This CDR3 is 13 amino acids long. Trimming left V 0 bases short and J 1 base short, with 6 bases between. Germline CDR1 and CDR2: GTSNPN and SVGIG (reference sequence). The CDR3 nucleotides are TGTGCCTGGAGTGTCTTTCCGAACACTGAAGCTTTCTTT. Translated, it gives CAWSVFPNTEAFF.

The chain couples TRBV5-8 to TRBJ2-3; D is perhaps TRBD2 (6 bases). Looked up from germline, CDR1 is SGHTS and CDR2 is YDEGEE. Trimming removed 3 bases at V and 2 bases at J, with 16 bases between. CDR3 size: 16 residues. The DNA of the CDR3 is TGTGCCAGCAGCTCGACTAGACTATTACACACAGATACGCAGTATTTT. This codes for CASSSTRLLHTDTQYF.

This clonotype was seen more than once but under ten times. The chain has TRBV7-9 and TRBJ2-3; a possible D gene is TRBD2 (5 bases). With 8 bases removed from V and 0 bases from J, the gap between germline ends came to 12 bases. The CDR3 is 14 amino acids. Germline lookup yields CDR1 SEHNR and CDR2 FQNEAQ (reference sequence). For the CDR3, the DNA is TGTGCCAGCCTTTTGGGCGGGAGCACAGATACGCAGTATTTT. This codes for CASLLGGSTDTQYF.

Concerning this clonotype: At one end the junction does not follow the germline gene, possibly because of a read error. J is TRBJ2-5 and V is TRBV7-2; possible D gene TRBD1, 6 bases. This CDR3 has 15 amino acids. Germline loops: CDR1 SGHTA, CDR2 FQGNSA. This CDR3 is CASSLGTEAQGTQYF. In DNA form, the CDR3 reads TGTGCCAGCAGCTTAGGGACAGAAGCCCAAGGGACCCAGTACTTC.

This clonotype has only a few counts. The chain links TRBV19 to TRBJ2-7; no firm D call. The CDR3 extends over 13 amino acids. Germline CDR1 is LNHDA and CDR2 is SQIVND (reference sequence). Trimming removed 5 bases at V and 0 bases at J, with 8 bases between. The CDR3 sequence: CASSAGFSYEQYF. The CDR3 bases are TGTGCCAGTAGTGCCGGGTTCTCCTACGAGCAGTACTTC.

This clonotype was recorded a few times. This rearrangement joins TRBV30 to TRBJ2-7; 11 positions agree with TRBD2. This CDR3 is built from 16 residues. V lost 2 bases and J lost 3; bases outside the gene matches: 9. Germline V lookup: CDR1 GTSNPN, CDR2 SVGIG (reference sequence). The CDR3 here is CAWSLGLAGPNYEQYV. CDR3 DNA sequence: TGTGCCTGGAGTCTCGGACTAGCGGGCCCAAACTACGAGCAGTACGTC.

The V call is TRBV10-2, the J call TRBJ1-6; D is uncertain. The length of the CDR3 is 17 residues. Germline V gives CDR1 WSHSY, CDR2 SAAADI. V was clipped by 7 bases and J by 0 bases, with 16 bases between them. CDR3 sequence: CASISPGGYSYNSPLHF. DNA for the CDR3: TGCGCCAGCATCTCCCCAGGAGGCTACTCCTATAATTCACCCCTCCACTTT.

This clonotype has just a few counts. The rearrangement links TRBV19 to TRBJ2-5, with 11 bases fitting TRBD1. CDR1 and CDR2 from the germline V gene are LNHDA and SQIVND (reference sequence). The V gene end was trimmed by 10 bases and the J gene end by 4 bases; junction bases not matched to a gene: 5. This CDR3 spans 13 amino acids. The CDR3 nucleotides read TGTGCCACTTCGGACAGGGGGCCAGAGACCCAGTACTTC. Protein sequence: CATSDRGPETQYF.

In its sample, this clonotype was seen a few times. The chain joins TRBV29-1 to TRBJ2-4; 10 nucleotides agree with TRBD1. The CDR3 is made up of 16 amino acids. Germline lookup yields CDR1 SQVTM and CDR2 ANQGSEA. V was clipped by 6 bases and J by 3 bases; unmatched bases: 11. The CDR3 DNA reads TGCAGCGTCGTCCCGGGACAGGGGATGGTCAAAAACATTCAGTACTTC. Its translation is CSVVPGQGMVKNIQYF.

At least ten counts were recorded for this clonotype. The gene calls are TRBV29-1 and TRBJ2-7; possible D gene TRBD1, 6 bases. V gave up 7 bases and J gave up 2 bases, with 15 bases separating them. CDR1 is SQVTM, CDR2 ANQGSEA, per germline. This CDR3 contains 13 residues. This CDR3 reads CSAVDSPPYEQYF. In DNA form, the CDR3 reads TGCAGCGCCGTGGACAGCCCTCCCTACGAGCAGTACTTC.

V and J are TRBV20-1 and TRBJ1-1; a weak D match, TRBD1 (6 bases). The CDR3 is 16 amino acids. Per the germline V gene, CDR1 is DFQATT and CDR2 is SNEGSKA (reference sequence). V lost 4 bases to trimming and J lost 0 bases, with 18 bases between them. In DNA form, the CDR3 reads TGCAGTGCTAAGCAAACAGGGAGACTTCTGAACACTGAAGCTTTCTTT. It is translated as CSAKQTGRLLNTEAFF.

This clonotype was seen ten or more times. This chain links TRBV27 with TRBJ2-3; 7 nucleotides align to TRBD2. CDR1 and CDR2 from the germline V gene are MNHEY and SMNVEV (reference sequence). Trimming took 5 bases from V and 3 from J; bases not matched to a gene: 17. The CDR3 loop spans 18 amino acids. This chain's CDR3 is CASSPLAGDVTGTDTQYF. In DNA form, the CDR3 reads TGTGCCAGCAGTCCCCTGGCGGGAGATGTGACCGGAACAGATACGCAGTATTTT.

In its sample, this clonotype was seen a few times. The rearrangement joins TRBV20-1 to TRBJ1-4, with 10 bases aligning to TRBD1. CDR1 and CDR2 from the germline V gene are DFQATT and SNEGSKA (reference sequence). The trim removed 5 bases at V and 7 bases at J, leaving 7 bases unmatched. The CDR3 loop spans 14 amino acids. The DNA of the CDR3 is TGCAGTGCTTCGACAGGGGGCTCTGGTGAAAAACTGTTTTTT. This gives the protein CSASTGGSGEKLFF.

This clonotype was counted only a few times. This sequence joins TRBV20-1 and TRBJ2-3; D gene ambiguous. The CDR3 sequence is 11 residues long. Trimming pared 5 bases from V and 6 bases from J, leaving 9 bases between. Looked up from germline, CDR1 is DFQATT and CDR2 is SNEGSKA (reference sequence). The CDR3, as DNA: TGCAGTGCTCCGCCCGTGGATACGCAGTATTTT. Amino acids: CSAPPVDTQYF.

This chain uses TRBV9 with TRBJ1-1; 8 bases line up with TRBD1. The CDR3 consists of 16 residues. Trimming cost V 3 bases and J 0 bases; bases outside gene matches: 7. Looked up from germline, CDR1 is SGDLS and CDR2 is YYNGEE. This chain's CDR3 is CASSARTGLMNTEAFF. The DNA of the CDR3 is TGTGCCAGCAGCGCACGGACAGGGCTCATGAACACTGAAGCTTTCTTT.

The V call is TRBV15, the J call TRBJ2-5; no clear D. Trimming took 3 bases from V and 1 from J, leaving 9 bases between them. Per germline, CDR1 LNHNV and CDR2 YYDKDF (reference sequence). The CDR3 has 14 amino acids. Here the CDR3 DNA reads TGTGCCACCAGCAGGGTAGACTTCCAAGAGACCCAGTACTTC. Encoded protein: CATSRVDFQETQYF. The complete variable domain, with remaining parts taken from reference TRBV15 and TRBJ2-5, reads DAMVIQNPRYQVTQFGKPVTLSCSQTLNHNVMYWYQQKSSQAPKLLFHYYDKDFNNEADTPDNFQSRRPNTSFCFLDIRSPGLGDTAMYLCATSRVDFQETQYFGPGTRLLVL.